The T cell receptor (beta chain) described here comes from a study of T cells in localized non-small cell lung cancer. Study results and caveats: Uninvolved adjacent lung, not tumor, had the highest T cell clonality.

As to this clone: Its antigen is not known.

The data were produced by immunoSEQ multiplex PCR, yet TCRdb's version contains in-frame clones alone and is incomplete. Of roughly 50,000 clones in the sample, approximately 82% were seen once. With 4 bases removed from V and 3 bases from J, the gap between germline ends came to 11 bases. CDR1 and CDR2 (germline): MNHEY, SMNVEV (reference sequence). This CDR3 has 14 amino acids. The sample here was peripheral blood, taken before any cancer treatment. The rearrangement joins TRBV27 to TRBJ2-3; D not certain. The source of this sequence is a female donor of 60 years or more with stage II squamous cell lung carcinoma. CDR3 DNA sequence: TGTGCCAGCAGTTCTGCAGCGAAAACAGATACGCAGTATTTT. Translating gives CASSSAAKTDTQYF.